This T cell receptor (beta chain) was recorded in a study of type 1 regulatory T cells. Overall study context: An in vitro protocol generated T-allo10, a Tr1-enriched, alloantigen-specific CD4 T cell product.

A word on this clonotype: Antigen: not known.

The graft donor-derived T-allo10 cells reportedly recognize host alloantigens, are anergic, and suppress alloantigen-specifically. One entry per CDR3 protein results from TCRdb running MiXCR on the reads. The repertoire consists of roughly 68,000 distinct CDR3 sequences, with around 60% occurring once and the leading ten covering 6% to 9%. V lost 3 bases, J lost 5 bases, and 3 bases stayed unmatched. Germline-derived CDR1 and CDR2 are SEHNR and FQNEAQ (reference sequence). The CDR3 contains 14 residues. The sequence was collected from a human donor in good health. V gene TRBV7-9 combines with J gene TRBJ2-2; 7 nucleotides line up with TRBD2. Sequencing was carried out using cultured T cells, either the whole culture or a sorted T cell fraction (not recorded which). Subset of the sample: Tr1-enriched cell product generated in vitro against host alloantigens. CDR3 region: CASSFIGGTGELFF. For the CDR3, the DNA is TGTGCCAGCAGCTTTATCGGGGGGACCGGGGAGCTGTTTTTT.